These 20 T cell receptor beta chains came from one sample sequenced in a study of type 1 regulatory T cells. One entry per CDR3 protein, called by TCRdb with MiXCR from the reads. Of about 24,000 distinct CDR3 sequences listed, over 40% are singletons. These receptors have no known antigen. The source material was cultured T cells, either the whole culture or a sorted T cell fraction (not recorded which). Receptor source: a human donor in good health.

This chain links TRBV7-2 with TRBJ2-3; D is unclear. Trimming stripped 6 bases from V and 4 bases from J, with 8 bases between. Germline loops: CDR1 SGHTA, CDR2 FQGNSA. The CDR3 consists of 12 residues. The CDR3 DNA is TGTGCCAGCAGTCCGGAAGCAGATACGCAGTATTTT. Amino acid sequence: CASSPEADTQYF.

V gene TRBV6-6 combines with J gene TRBJ2-7, with 8 bases matching TRBD2. V was clipped by 2 bases and J by 3 bases; unmatched bases: 6. This CDR3 has 15 residues. Germline V gives CDR1 MNHNY, CDR2 SVGAGI (reference sequence). In DNA form, the CDR3 reads TGTGCCAGCAGTTACGGGGCTAGCGGGCTCTACGAGCAGTACTTC. Encoded protein: CASSYGASGLYEQYF.

J is TRBJ2-3 and V is TRBV5-1; D gene uncertain. Germline V gene data show CDR1 as SGHRS and CDR2 as YFSETQ. This CDR3 contains 15 residues. V was cut by 7 bases and J by 0 bases, with 15 bases left in between. This CDR3 reads CASGPWTVSTDTQYF. CDR3 DNA: TGCGCCAGCGGCCCTTGGACGGTTAGCACAGATACGCAGTATTTT. Full variable domain (rest looked up from reference TRBV5-1 and TRBJ2-3): KAGVTQTPRYLIKTRGQQVTLSCSPISGHRSVSWYQQTPGQGLQFLFEYFSETQRNKGNFPGRFSGRQFSNSRSEMNVSTLELGDSALYLCASGPWTVSTDTQYFGPGTRLTVL.

This clonotype was detected only once. This sequence joins TRBV5-6 and TRBJ1-6; weak D call: TRBD1 (6 bases). Germline-derived CDR1 and CDR2 are SGHDT and YYEEEE. Deletions cut 3 bases from V and 7 bases from J, with 14 bases between. The CDR3 sequence is 15 residues long. CDR3 region: CASSYPRTVNSPLHF. The CDR3 nucleotides are TGTGCCAGCAGCTATCCCCGGACAGTCAATTCACCCCTCCACTTT.

This rearrangement joins TRBV24-1 to TRBJ2-1; 9 nucleotides line up with TRBD1. Germline V CDR1 and CDR2: KGHDR, SFDVKD. CDR3 length: 17 residues. The trim removed 4 bases at V and 8 bases at J, leaving 14 bases unmatched. The CDR3 here is CATSDPTTGGKGYEQFF. The DNA for the CDR3 is TGTGCCACCAGTGACCCAACAACAGGGGGCAAAGGTTATGAGCAGTTCTTC.

In regard to this clonotype: A much larger clone sits a single nucleotide away, making a read error possible. The chain is built from TRBV20-1 and TRBJ1-2; D is unclear. The CDR3 contains 13 residues. The ends were cut back, 5 bases at V and 0 bases at J, with 10 bases in the middle. Germline values: CDR1 DFQATT, CDR2 SNEGSKA (reference sequence). The CDR3 loop reads CSASYSPNYGYTF. The CDR3 DNA is TGCAGTGCTTCGTACAGCCCTAACTATGGCTACACCTTC.

This clonotype was seen more than once but under ten times. J is TRBJ2-7 and V is TRBV25-1; 8 nucleotides agree with TRBD2. The germline gives CDR1 MGHDK, CDR2 SYGVNS. The CDR3 has 16 residues. V trimming: 1 base; J trimming: 4 bases; junction bases outside the gene matches: 9. Written as DNA, the CDR3 is TGTGCCAGCAGTGAATTAGACGGCGGGGGGCTTTACGAGCAGTACTTC. It encodes CASSELDGGGLYEQYF.

The V and J genes are TRBV4-1 and TRBJ2-1; maybe TRBD2 (5 bases). The ends were cut back, 0 bases at V and 7 bases at J, with 13 bases in the middle. The length of the CDR3 is 15 residues. CDR1 and CDR2 (germline): MGHRA, YSYEKL. The CDR3 sequence: CASSQDGSGENEQFF. CDR3 sequence (DNA): TGCGCCAGCAGCCAAGACGGGTCCGGGGAAAATGAGCAGTTCTTC.

The chain joins TRBV7-2 to TRBJ2-1; D gene ambiguous. Trimming took 5 bases from V and 4 from J, leaving 18 bases between them. This CDR3 has 16 amino acids. Germline-derived CDR1 and CDR2 are SGHTA and FQGNSA. CDR3 in DNA: TGTGCCAGCAGCCCTAGTCGCTCTGGAGTTTACAATGAGCAGTTCTTC. Translation: CASSPSRSGVYNEQFF.

V and J are TRBV18 and TRBJ2-7, with D possibly matching TRBD2 (5 bases). Germline values: CDR1 KGHSH, CDR2 LQKENI. V shed 6 bases and J shed 0 bases, with 15 bases lying between them. The CDR3 is 15 residues long. The CDR3 spells CASSESGGISYEQYF. The CDR3 DNA is TGTGCCAGCTCCGAAAGCGGCGGAATCTCCTACGAGCAGTACTTC.

The chain uses TRBV12-3 or TRBV12-4 and TRBJ1-6; no clear D. CDR3 length equals 13 residues. Trimming removed 4 bases at V and 9 bases at J, with 10 bases between. CDR3 DNA: TGTGCCAGCAGTTCCCGACACCTTTCACCCCTCCACTTT. Its protein is CASSSRHLSPLHF.

The chain joins TRBV12-3 or TRBV12-4 to TRBJ1-1; TRBD1 matches at 7 bases. The J segment lost 7 bases and the V segment lost 5 bases, leaving 4 bases of the junction unmatched. The CDR3 is 12 residues long. For the CDR3, the DNA is TGTGCCAGCAGTCCCTGGGACAGTGAAGCTTTCTTT. Translation gives CASSPWDSEAFF.

This CDR3 reads CASSLVGGTSTDTQYF. DNA of the CDR3: TGCGCCAGCAGCTTGGTTGGGGGTACTAGCACAGATACGCAGTATTTT. The gene calls are TRBV5-1 and TRBJ2-3, with D perhaps TRBD1 or TRBD2 (5 bases each). The V end lost 0 bases, the J end lost 0 bases, and 11 bases lay between the germline ends. The CDR3 extends over 16 amino acids. Looked up from germline, CDR1 is SGHRS and CDR2 is YFSETQ.

DNA of the CDR3: TGCAGTGCTAGAAATTCGGCTTCCTACGAGCAGTACTTC. Encoded protein: CSARNSASYEQYF. This rearrangement joins TRBV20-1 to TRBJ2-7; D not resolved. CDR3 length: 13 amino acids. The V end lost 2 bases, the J end lost 1 base, and 9 bases lay between the germline ends. In germline, CDR1 is DFQATT, CDR2 SNEGSKA (reference sequence).

The CDR3 region has the DNA TGTGCCAGCAGTTACCGACTAGCGGGCGCAGATACGCAGTATTTT. This codes for CASSYRLAGADTQYF. The rearrangement links TRBV12-3 or TRBV12-4 to TRBJ2-3; 10 bases are shared with TRBD2. The length of the CDR3 is 15 residues. With V trimmed by 4 bases and J by 4 bases, 5 bases remained unmatched.

The J gene is TRBJ2-7, the V gene TRBV5-1; D tentatively reads TRBD1 or TRBD2 (5 bases each). Germline V gene lookup returns CDR1 SGHRS and CDR2 YFSETQ. This CDR3 contains 16 residues. The V end was cut by 0 bases, the J end by 3 bases, with 16 bases between. CDR3 amino acids: CASSLAPGGGFYEQYF. CDR3 in DNA: TGCGCCAGCAGCTTGGCCCCCGGTGGGGGTTTCTACGAGCAGTACTTC.

The chain uses TRBV7-8 and TRBJ1-2, with D unresolved. Trimming took 1 base from V and 0 from J, leaving 15 bases between them. There are 17 residues in the CDR3. Germline assignment: CDR1 SGHVS and CDR2 FQNEAQ. CDR3 residues: CASSLVVIATPNYGYTF. The CDR3 region has the DNA TGTGCCAGCAGCTTAGTCGTTATAGCGACGCCTAACTATGGCTACACCTTC.

In its sample, this clonotype ranks as medium-sized. The gene calls are TRBV7-2 and TRBJ1-1; TRBD1 matches at 7 bases. J gave up 4 bases and V 5 bases, and 10 bases lay outside the gene matches. Germline V lookup: CDR1 SGHTA, CDR2 FQGNSA. CDR3 size: 15 residues. CDR3 nucleotides: TGTGCCAGCAGCATTCGGGGACAGACGGGCACTGAAGCTTTCTTT. Amino acid sequence: CASSIRGQTGTEAFF.

This clonotype was seen only a few times. The gene calls are TRBV7-9 and TRBJ1-1, with a possible D match to TRBD1 (6 bases). Trimming stripped 1 base from V and 1 base from J, with 13 bases between. This CDR3 contains 16 residues. Germline CDR1 and CDR2: SEHNR and FQNEAQ (reference sequence). CDR3 amino acids: CASSLGFNRANTEAFF. CDR3 DNA sequence: TGTGCCAGCAGCTTAGGGTTTAACAGGGCGAACACTGAAGCTTTCTTT.

The gene calls are TRBV20-1 and TRBJ1-2, with TRBD1 identical over 9 bases. J was trimmed by 8 bases and V by 0 bases; bases with no gene match: 7. Germline V gene sequence: CDR1 DFQATT, CDR2 SNEGSKA (reference sequence). The CDR3 runs 14 residues. CDR3 nucleotide sequence: TGCAGTGCTAGAGATCCGGGACAGGGTGGCGGCTACACCTTC. Protein sequence: CSARDPGQGGGYTF.